A single sample gave rise to the 3 T cell receptor beta chains below, sequenced in a study of monozygotic twins with inflammatory bowel disease. TCRdb reanalyzed the 5' RACE reads, giving one entry per CDR3 protein sequence and no DNA. The sample's table shows roughly 320,000 distinct CDR3 sequences. Sequencing was carried out using blood. The receptors shown here come from a human donor with ulcerative colitis or Crohn's disease, or a healthy co-twin of an affected twin (not recorded which).

This chain links TRBV7-9 with TRBJ2-5; TCRdb gives TRBD2 as the D gene, but with no DNA this cannot be confirmed. The length of the CDR3 is 17 residues. CDR1 is SEHNR, CDR2 FQNEAQ, per germline (reference sequence). The CDR3 reads CASSSKRLAGLQETQYF.

V is TRBV7-2 and J is TRBJ2-3. The germline gives CDR1 SGHTA, CDR2 FQGNSA. The CDR3 extends over 15 amino acids. The CDR3 here is CASSLRVRTTGTQYF.

The chain uses TRBV25-1 and TRBJ1-5; the TCRdb D gene call, TRBD1, has no DNA to confirm it. CDR1 and CDR2 (germline): MGHDK, SYGVNS. The CDR3 has 21 residues. CDR3 region: CASPPDVREREAPSSNQPQHF. The entire variable domain, with the rest obtained from reference TRBV25-1 and TRBJ1-5, is as follows: EADIYQTPRYLVIGTGKKITLECSQTMGHDKMYWYQQDPGMELHLIHYSYGVNSTEKGDLSSESTVSRIRTEHFPLTLESARPSHTSQYLCASPPDVREREAPSSNQPQHFGDGTRLSIL.